This entry lists 29 T cell receptor beta chains sequenced from one sample in a study of identical twins. TCRdb recomputed calls from the 5' RACE reads with MiXCR, one row per CDR3 protein. This sample has 450,000 or so distinct CDR3 sequences, with 20% to 25% found just once. These same records also appear under a second study, on T cells expressing NK-cell markers.

The sequenced sample consisted of CD4+ T cells sorted from blood. The receptors shown here come from a woman aged 18 to 35 in good health.

The V and J genes are TRBV7-8 and TRBJ2-7, with 10 bases lining up with TRBD1. The CDR3 covers 16 residues. With 5 bases clipped from V and 4 bases from J, the junction kept 11 bases outside the gene matches. CDR1 SGHVS and CDR2 FQNEAQ come from the germline V gene. CDR3 protein: CASSLRDRGTTYEQYF. In nucleotides, the CDR3 is TGTGCCAGCAGCCTAAGGGACAGGGGAACAACTTACGAGCAGTACTTC. The variable domain in full, completed from reference TRBV7-8 and TRBJ2-7, reads GAGVSQSPRYKVAKRGQDVALRCDPISGHVSLFWYQQALGQGPEFLTYFQNEAQLDKSGLPSDRFFAERPEGSVSTLKIQRTQQEDSAVYLCASSLRDRGTTYEQYFGPGTRLTVT.

The genes are TRBV6-2 or TRBV6-3 and TRBJ1-5; TRBD1 matches at 7 bases. CDR1 and CDR2 (germline): MNHEY, SVGEGT. This CDR3 contains 14 residues. Trimming at V came to 0 bases and at J to 13 bases, leaving 9 bases not matched to a gene. The CDR3 bases are TGTGCCAGCAGTTACTCGGTGACAGGGCCTTCTCAGCATTTT. It specifies CASSYSVTGPSQHF.

This chain links TRBV5-4 with TRBJ2-1, with 8 bases aligning to TRBD2. The J segment lost 5 bases and the V segment lost 1 base, leaving 5 bases of the junction unmatched. The CDR3 is made up of 15 amino acids. Germline V CDR1 and CDR2: SGHNT, YYREEE (reference sequence). CDR3 region: CASSLNSGTNNEQFF. The DNA of the CDR3 is TGTGCCAGCAGCTTGAATAGCGGGACTAACAATGAGCAGTTCTTC.

The chain carries TRBV18 and TRBJ2-7; TRBD1 matches at 9 bases. The germline CDR1 and CDR2 sequences are KGHSH and LQKENI. This CDR3 region has 16 residues. Trimming removed 2 bases from V and 0 bases from J; junction bases left unmatched: 5. CDR3 residues: CASSPKGTGTSYEQYF. The CDR3 bases are TGTGCCAGCTCACCAAAAGGGACAGGGACCTCCTACGAGCAGTACTTC.

The chain joins TRBV20-1 to TRBJ1-1; unclear D gene. Germline V gene lookup returns CDR1 DFQATT and CDR2 SNEGSKA (reference sequence). This CDR3 is 11 amino acids long. V lost 2 bases and J lost 2, with 3 bases in between. The CDR3 spells CSARINTEAFF. In nucleotides, the CDR3 is TGCAGTGCTAGAATAAACACTGAAGCTTTCTTT.

This clonotype has a single count. J is TRBJ2-2 and V is TRBV7-2, with TRBD2 matching 9 bases. The CDR3 consists of 15 residues. Per the germline V gene, CDR1 is SGHTA and CDR2 is FQGNSA. Trimming removed 6 bases from V and 8 bases from J; junction bases left unmatched: 10. The CDR3, as DNA: TGTGCCAGCAGGGGGAATAGCGGGGGCACTGGGGAGCTGTTTTTT. It specifies CASRGNSGGTGELFF.

In DNA form, the CDR3 reads TGTGCCAGCAGCCAAGGCAGGGCCCTATACACCTTC. Translated, it gives CASSQGRALYTF. The chain carries TRBV3-1 and TRBJ1-2; weak D call: TRBD1 (5 bases). Germline-derived CDR1 and CDR2 are LGHDT and YNNKEL (reference sequence). With 1 base removed from V and 11 bases from J, the gap between germline ends came to 11 bases. The CDR3 covers 12 residues.

This clonotype was counted only a few times. V usage is TRBV7-3 and J usage is TRBJ2-2; D is ambiguous. The CDR3 has 13 residues. The V gene lost 2 bases and the J gene lost 7 bases, with 8 bases spanning the gap. Germline assignment: CDR1 SGHTA and CDR2 FQGTGA. The CDR3: CASSLHINGELFF. The CDR3 DNA sequence: TGTGCCAGCAGCTTACATATAAACGGGGAGCTGTTTTTT.

This clonotype was detected ten times or more. The rearrangement uses TRBV6-1 and TRBJ2-2; D ambiguous. In germline, CDR1 is MNHNS, CDR2 SASEGT. Trimming removed 6 bases from V and 5 bases from J, with 7 bases in between. The CDR3 is 12 amino acids. The CDR3 coding sequence is TGTGCCAGCAGACTGGTGACCGGGGAGCTGTTTTTT. Its translation: CASRLVTGELFF.

The table lists this clonotype with a few counts. The chain couples TRBV9 to TRBJ2-3, with D possibly matching TRBD2 (6 bases). The CDR3 consists of 16 residues. In germline, CDR1 is SGDLS, CDR2 YYNGEE. Between the trimmed V and J ends, which lost 3 bases and 6 bases, there was a span of 20 bases. DNA of the CDR3: TGTGCCAGCAGCGCAGCGGTTCGGTGGGGGGAGGATACGCAGTATTTT. Translating it yields CASSAAVRWGEDTQYF.

This clonotype was seen more than once but under ten times. V is TRBV7-9 and J is TRBJ2-5; no clear D gene. The CDR3 totals 13 residues. Germline CDR1 is SEHNR and CDR2 is FQNEAQ (reference sequence). Trimming took off 1 base at V and 0 bases at J, with 3 bases between the two ends. This chain's CDR3 is CASSLEYQETQYF. The CDR3 nucleotides read TGTGCCAGCAGCTTAGAGTACCAAGAGACCCAGTACTTC.

The chain uses TRBV5-1 and TRBJ1-1; D is uncertain. CDR1 is SGHRS and CDR2 is YFSETQ in the germline V gene. This CDR3 is built from 11 residues. The V gene lost 6 bases and the J gene lost 3 bases, with 6 bases spanning the gap. CDR3 in DNA: TGCGCCAGCATTGGGCACACTGAAGCTTTCTTT. Amino acids: CASIGHTEAFF.

This chain joins TRBV10-3 and TRBJ2-7; 8 bases map to TRBD2. J lost 4 bases, V lost 10 bases, and 9 bases had no gene match. The CDR3 extends over 13 amino acids. Per the germline V gene, CDR1 is ENHRY and CDR2 is SYGVKD. The CDR3 DNA follows: TGTGCCACCCAATCTAGCGGGCAATACGAGCAGTACTTC. It codes for CATQSSGQYEQYF.

On this clonotype itself: Mismatch with germline at one junction end may stem from a read error. The V and J genes are TRBV5-1 and TRBJ2-3; D not resolved. Germline CDR1 reads SGHRS; CDR2 reads YFSETQ. This CDR3 spans 12 amino acids. CDR3 loop: CASSLDSETQYF. In DNA, the CDR3 is TGCGCCAGCAGCTTGGACTCAGAAACGCAGTATTTT.

This clonotype occurred a few times. J is TRBJ2-7 and V is TRBV7-2; D call uncertain. Germline CDR1 and CDR2: SGHTA and FQGNSA. The length of the CDR3 is 13 residues. Between the trimmed V and J ends, which lost 3 bases and 0 bases, there was a span of 6 bases. The CDR3 region has the DNA TGTGCCAGCAGCTTGAGCCACTCCTACGAGCAGTACTTC. It codes for CASSLSHSYEQYF.

CDR3 DNA: TGCGCCAGCAGCTTGGCGCTAGCGGCTAGCACAGATACGCAGTATTTT. Translated, it gives CASSLALAASTDTQYF. The rearrangement uses TRBV5-1 and TRBJ2-3; TRBD2 matches at 7 bases. Germline CDR1 SGHRS, CDR2 YFSETQ. CDR3 length: 16 residues. V was clipped by 0 bases and J by 0 bases; unmatched bases: 4.

This clonotype was counted many times. The rearrangement uses TRBV12-3 or TRBV12-4 and TRBJ2-1; D remains ambiguous. Trimming removed 2 bases at V and 6 bases at J, with 5 bases between. The CDR3 totals 12 residues. The CDR3 DNA sequence: TGTGCCAGCAGTTTACTACGCAATGAGCAGTTCTTC. Protein product: CASSLLRNEQFF.

CDR3 coding DNA: TGTGCCACCAGTGACTCGGACAGGCTAACGCAGTATTTT. Encoded protein: CATSDSDRLTQYF. The V gene is TRBV24-1, the J gene TRBJ2-3; 7 nucleotides agree with TRBD1. The CDR3 extends over 13 amino acids. Germline V gene lookup returns CDR1 KGHDR and CDR2 SFDVKD. V gave up 4 bases and J gave up 9 bases; unmatched junction bases: 6.

This rearrangement joins TRBV3-1 to TRBJ1-1; maybe TRBD1 (5 bases). V was clipped by 7 bases and J by 0 bases, with 15 bases between them. Looked up from germline, CDR1 is LGHDT and CDR2 is YNNKEL (reference sequence). The CDR3 runs to 15 residues. The CDR3 reads CASTRGTAMNTEAFF. The CDR3 coding sequence is TGTGCCAGCACCCGGGGGACGGCAATGAACACTGAAGCTTTCTTT.

The gene calls are TRBV5-1 and TRBJ2-7; D is uncertain. From germline, CDR1 is SGHRS and CDR2 YFSETQ. V was pared by 1 base and J by 3 bases, with 11 bases between. This CDR3 is 14 amino acids long. CDR3 DNA: TGCGCCAGCAGCTTGAGTCCCGGTCTCTACGAGCAGTACTTC. It is translated as CASSLSPGLYEQYF.

This clonotype has only a few counts. The genes are TRBV15 and TRBJ1-3; no clear D gene. The CDR3 runs 13 residues. V was pared by 6 bases and J by 3 bases, with 9 bases between. CDR1 and CDR2 (germline): LNHNV, YYDKDF (reference sequence). CDR3 nucleotide sequence: TGTGCCACCAGGCAGAACCATGGAAACACCATATATTTT. Translating gives CATRQNHGNTIYF.

CDR3 sequence reads: CASSPWSVTTDTQYF. The DNA for the CDR3 is TGTGCCAGCAGCCCCTGGAGCGTCACCACAGATACGCAGTATTTT. The genes are TRBV6-2 or TRBV6-3 and TRBJ2-3; the D is unclear. Germline assignment: CDR1 MNHEY and CDR2 SVGEGT. Trimming removed 6 bases from V and 2 bases from J, with 15 bases in between. This CDR3 is 15 amino acids long.

The chain recombines TRBV5-1 with TRBJ2-7; D perhaps matches TRBD2 (6 bases). The length of the CDR3 is 15 residues. Germline CDR1 is SGHRS and CDR2 is YFSETQ. V was clipped by 1 base and J by 2 bases, with 13 bases between them. The CDR3 sequence is CASSLYVGLTYEQYF. The DNA for the CDR3 is TGCGCCAGCAGCTTGTATGTGGGACTGACCTACGAGCAGTACTTC.

V usage is TRBV5-1 and J usage is TRBJ1-4; D is perhaps TRBD1 (5 bases). The CDR3 is 15 residues long. V lost 0 bases to trimming and J lost 4 bases, with 10 bases between them. From germline, CDR1 is SGHRS and CDR2 YFSETQ. The CDR3 DNA sequence: TGCGCCAGCAGCTTGGATCCCGGGGGTAATGAAAAACTGTTTTTT. Translating it yields CASSLDPGGNEKLFF.

The V gene is TRBV6-1, the J gene TRBJ2-1; 10 nucleotides line up with TRBD2. Germline V CDR1 and CDR2: MNHNS, SASEGT. V shed 4 bases and J 7 bases; nucleotides not matched to a gene: 13. The CDR3 has 17 residues. CDR3 sequence: CASSARLPSGSGNEQFF. In nucleotides, the CDR3 is TGTGCCAGCAGTGCGCGACTACCTAGCGGGAGTGGTAATGAGCAGTTCTTC.

This clonotype was recorded a few times. Sequence at one end of the junction differs from germline and may be a read error. The J gene is TRBJ2-5, the V gene TRBV2, with D possibly matching TRBD1 (6 bases). This CDR3 spans 12 amino acids. Germline V gene sequence: CDR1 SNHLY, CDR2 FYNNEI. The CDR3 DNA is TGTGCCAGCAGCTACGAGAAGACAGGTCAGAACTTC. It specifies CASSYEKTGQNF.

In regard to this clonotype: One end of the junction is discordant with germline, which a read error may explain. The chain has TRBV7-7 and TRBJ2-5; 9 bases are a match to TRBD1. Germline CDR1 reads SSHAT; CDR2 reads FNYEAQ (reference sequence). The CDR3 is made up of 14 amino acids. CDR3 in amino acids: CASSPGQGQKTQYF. Here the CDR3 DNA reads TGTGCTAGCAGCCCCGGACAGGGGCAAAAGACCCAGTACTTC.

This clonotype occurred a few times. V usage is TRBV25-1 and J usage is TRBJ2-3; 10 nucleotides match TRBD2. The CDR3 spans 21 residues. V lost 7 bases to trimming and J lost 1 base; unmatched junction nucleotides: 23. Germline assignment: CDR1 MGHDK and CDR2 SYGVNS. The CDR3 sequence is CASNPEGRLAGNSTCTDTQYF. In DNA form, the CDR3 reads TGTGCCAGCAACCCGGAGGGGCGACTAGCGGGTAATTCAACCTGCACAGATACGCAGTATTTT.

Only a few counts were recorded for this clonotype. The CDR3 nucleotides are TGTGCCAGCAGACGCGAAACAGGGGTAGGCAATCAGCCCCAGCATTTT. Protein sequence: CASRRETGVGNQPQHF. The chain carries TRBV2 and TRBJ1-5; the match to TRBD1 covers 7 bases. The CDR3 contains 16 residues. After removal of 6 bases from V and 2 bases from J, the junction contained 10 bases not matched to a gene. CDR1 and CDR2 from the germline V gene are SNHLY and FYNNEI.